This T cell receptor beta chain is from a study of cytomegalovirus exposure and HLA in healthy donors (dated by TCRdb to 2015 to 2018). Background for the entire study: An earlier analysis of some 620 of the donors reported under 300 Gb of sequence data and 100 million to 120 million unique TCR beta sequences obtained from about 179 million T cells. An early release covering roughly 640 HLA-typed donors comprised approximately 300 gigabases of sequencing data and about 90 million unique TCR sequences. Of the 398 genotyped donors, around 81% fell in the genetic ancestry cluster associated with self-reported Caucasian donors. The aim of the study was to test whether cataloging public T cell receptors could identify signatures of past pathogen exposure. The study used immunosequencing to profile the T cell repertoires of about 670 subjects and linked those repertoires to cytomegalovirus serostatus. A separate validation cohort of roughly 130 different subjects was used in addition to the 666-subject first cohort. The study combined high-throughput TCR immunosequencing, statistical association of individual TCRs with disease status, and machine learning to predict cytomegalovirus infection status. A later analysis re-examined previously published TCR beta repertoires from 610 or so donors and added high-resolution HLA genotyping to investigate patterns of TCR occurrence. Rather than drawing on any new phenotypic data, the later analysis identified candidate immune exposures from TCR beta sequences and the way those sequences occurred across donors. An earlier analysis of approximately 580 of the donors used high-throughput TCR beta sequencing to judge whether each TCR beta V gene segment behaved as functional or pseudogenic. Donor age, sex, ethnicity and CMV serostatus were compiled together with the repertoire data. A later genetic analysis took genome-wide SNP genotypes for about three fifths of the roughly 700 donors and used that subset as a discovery cohort. Every discovery cohort repertoire had been produced on one sequencing platform. Both class I and class II loci were covered by HLA typing, at four-digit resolution. The number of typed donors differed by locus: 629-630 for A, B, C, DRB1 and DQB1; some 500 for DQA1; around 610 for DPA1; and approximately 450 for DPB1. About five DR-DQ haplotypes were handled as single units for association and clustering, since linkage in the cohort was strong. On average, about 200,000 unique TCR beta nucleotide sequences were sequenced per donor among roughly 430 genotyped donors of the cohort, with roughly a sixth of those sequences being non-productive.

Of note for this clone: Which antigen it targets is not known. Base qualities are missing; no much larger clone stands one base away.

The research as a whole found: A few of the identified cytomegalovirus-associated TCR beta chains were confirmed in vitro to be specific for cytomegalovirus antigens. A later analysis associated about 17,000 TCR beta sequences with specific HLA alleles at a false discovery rate of 0.05. In both the original and validation cohorts, the classifier was reported to diagnose cytomegalovirus status with high specificity and sensitivity. Compared with the approximately 670-donor mean, donors in an Asian-associated ancestry cluster had fewer N-insertions in productive TCRs, according to a later genetic analysis. In an earlier analysis of approximately 590 of the donors, most TCR beta V segments appeared in productive rearrangements about 87% or about 30% of the time, broadly matching IMGT annotations. A cluster of highly shared sequence variants was judged likely to represent a technical artifact of the sequencing pipeline. Across donors, most TCR sequences were observed very rarely, whereas some public TCRs were present in many individuals. In a later genetic analysis, a missense DCLRE1C variant was associated with V-gene and J-gene trimming of TCR beta chains, and the association was replicated in an independent cohort. According to a later analysis, parvovirus B19, influenza, CMV and Epstein-Barr virus appeared linked to several top co-occurrence clusters. A later analysis found that TCR association rates varied across HLA loci, with DRB1 alleles showing the most associated TCRs and HLA-C alleles the fewest. Roughly uniform sequencing depth across donors was assumed in presence/absence analyses, although this assumption may not hold. Because HLA typing was missing for some donors at each locus, association tests included only the typed subset. A further reported finding was that TCR beta sequences accurately predicted the HLA-A and HLA-B alleles for most subjects in the first cohort. The study listed 164 TCR beta chains as associated with cytomegalovirus. The cohort was sequenced for TCR beta chains only, and without alpha or paired-chain data the features that could be detected were limited. Linkage disequilibrium might explain the correlated functional status among segregating V segments, but an unknown experimental factor could not be ruled out. It was suggested by the authors that the approach could potentially be generalized to other disease states and immunological phenotypes. In a later analysis, HLA-associated TCR beta chains showed more clonal expansion and lower generation probabilities than non-associated chains that were equally common. When HLA alleles, especially DR and DQ, strongly co-occurred, attributing TCR associations to individual alleles was difficult. The earlier analysis of almost 600 of the donors excluded fewer than 20 rarely observed V segments, including chromosome 9 orphons, because counts were too low. For the cohort, immune exposure information was limited to CMV serostatus. Most CMV-associated TCR beta chains appeared to be HLA-restricted in a later analysis, and the HLA associations seemed to be driven largely by CMV exposure.

The library relied on the immunoSEQ multiplex PCR assay. A mixture of 60 forward primers for TCR Vbeta segments and 13 reverse primers for TCR Jbeta segments was used in the multiplex PCR. Amplification of the CDR3 region of rearranged TCR beta genes was performed with a multiplex PCR assay on genomic DNA. Amplified TCR beta libraries were sequenced as 87-base-pair reads on the Illumina HiSeq System. Per the authors' processing: A later analysis tallied tens of millions of unique TCR beta chains across the 666 repertoires, and about 12 million of those chains were shared by two or more donors. To remove PCR and sequencing errors, raw reads were error-corrected and collapsed into unique sequences using a nearest-neighbor algorithm that merged closely related sequences. To assign V, D and J gene segments, CDR3 sequences were aligned to IMGT reference sequences. For a sequence to be retained, at least a six-nucleotide match to both a V gene segment and a J gene segment was required. Rearrangements were called productive when the CDR3 lacked stop codons and stayed in frame with V and J; all others were non-productive. CDR3 was defined according to IMGT convention as the region running from the second conserved V-encoded cysteine to the conserved J-encoded phenylalanine. Sequences without an unambiguous match to a single V gene segment were excluded from the earlier analysis of 587 of the donors. In an earlier analysis of approximately 610 of the donors, V segments were called functional above 56.7% productive rearrangements and were called segregating when the between-donor standard deviation exceeded 5%. A statistical classification framework was built for diagnosing cytomegalovirus status from the catalog of TCR beta chain sequences. V and J gene assignment, in a later analysis, came from comparing TCR nucleotide sequences with IMGT/GENE-DB human TR gene sequences. Using the TCRdist pipeline, a later analysis assigned CDR3 sequences along with most-parsimonious VDJ recombination scenarios. In a later analysis, each TCR beta chain was defined by its CDR3 amino acid sequence together with its V-gene family, and reads lacking a unique V-gene family were excluded. To address suspected cross-contamination and a sequencing artifact, a later analysis removed under 600 highly shared, low-generation-probability nucleotide sequences. In a later analysis, a clonal expansion index for each public chain was calculated from normalized within-repertoire ranks of inferred template counts. A later analysis computed generation probabilities with a VDJ recombination model fitted to out-of-frame rearrangements, and checked the results against IGoR. Hypergeometric tests were used in a later analysis to score TCR-TCR, TCR-HLA and TCR-CMV co-occurrence, with a repertoire-size bias correction applied to the TCR pairs. To estimate false discovery rates, a later analysis permuted the HLA or CMV assignments 20 times. In a later analysis, co-occurring TCRs were grouped using DBSCAN, and TCRdist sequence similarity was added for clustering within HLA-allele-positive subsets. For co-occurrence clustering, repertoires with fewer than 30,000 or more than 120,000 public chains were excluded, along with about five repertoires with anomalous nucleotide sharing. TCRdb provides this immuneACCESS table in a form limited to in-frame rearrangements. Some clones are lacking; in checked studies, under half of them reflect an unresolved V gene, and why the rest are absent is not known. The DNA was the basis for D and trimming; V, J and clone size are from that table. Present in this sample are about 160,000 clones, approximately 67% of which were seen just once. The biggest ten clones account for 4.5% of the sample.

In total, approximately 700 healthy bone marrow donors made up the cohort. All cohort members were sampled while nominally healthy, although unrecorded immune exposures were likely present. The donor was CMV seropositive and was included in the group of some 290 seropositive cohort members. A peripheral blood sample was collected from each donor, and TCR beta sequencing was performed on peripheral blood mononuclear cells. The Qiagen DNeasy Blood Extraction Kit was used to extract genomic DNA from the blood cell samples. Sequences were obtained from PBMCs. This receptor was identified in a woman aged 18-29 years in good health and CMV-seropositive.

The CDR3 protein: CASSTNRDPYNSPLHF. The DNA sequence is given as TGTGCCAGCAGTACGAACAGGGACCCCTATAATTCACCCCTCCACTTT. The rearranged chain carries TRBV27 and TRBJ1-6; TRBD1 might be the D gene, on 6 matching bases. Based on the germline V gene (reference sequence), the CDR1 and CDR2 sequences are MNHEY and SMNVEV. CDR3 length: 16 amino acids, cysteine to phenylalanine. Left in the record is the CDR3 DNA by itself, 48 bases read in frame from the first base. V is shortened by 5 bases, J by 2 bases, and the region joining them spans 13 bases.